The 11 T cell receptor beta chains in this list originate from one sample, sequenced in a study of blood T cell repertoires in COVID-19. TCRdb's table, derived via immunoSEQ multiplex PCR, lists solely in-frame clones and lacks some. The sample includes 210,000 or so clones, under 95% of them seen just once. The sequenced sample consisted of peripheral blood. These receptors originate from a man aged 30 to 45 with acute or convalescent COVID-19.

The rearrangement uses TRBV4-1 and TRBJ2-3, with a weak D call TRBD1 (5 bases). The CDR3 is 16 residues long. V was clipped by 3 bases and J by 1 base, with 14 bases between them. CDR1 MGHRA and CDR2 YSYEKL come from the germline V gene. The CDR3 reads CASSHGWNRRTDTQYF. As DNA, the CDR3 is TGCGCCAGCAGCCATGGATGGAACAGGCGCACAGATACGCAGTATTTT.

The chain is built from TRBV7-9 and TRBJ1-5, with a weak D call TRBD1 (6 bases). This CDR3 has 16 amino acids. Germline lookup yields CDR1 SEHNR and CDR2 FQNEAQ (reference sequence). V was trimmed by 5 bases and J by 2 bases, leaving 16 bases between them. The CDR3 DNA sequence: TGTGCCAGCAGCCTAACCAGGGGTAAGGGCAATCAGCCCCAGCATTTT. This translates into CASSLTRGKGNQPQHF.

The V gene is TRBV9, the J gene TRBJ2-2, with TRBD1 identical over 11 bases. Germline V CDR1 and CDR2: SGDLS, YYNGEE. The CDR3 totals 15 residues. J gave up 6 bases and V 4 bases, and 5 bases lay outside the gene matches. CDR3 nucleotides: TGTGCCAGCAGCCCCCGGACAGGGGGCCCCGGGGAGCTGTTTTTT. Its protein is CASSPRTGGPGELFF.

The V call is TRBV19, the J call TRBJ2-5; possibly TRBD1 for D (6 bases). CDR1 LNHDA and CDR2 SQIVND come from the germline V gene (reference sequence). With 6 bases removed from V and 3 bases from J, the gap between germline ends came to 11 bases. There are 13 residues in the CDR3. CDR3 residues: CASRRTEEETQYF. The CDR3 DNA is TGTGCCAGTAGAAGGACAGAAGAAGAGACCCAGTACTTC.

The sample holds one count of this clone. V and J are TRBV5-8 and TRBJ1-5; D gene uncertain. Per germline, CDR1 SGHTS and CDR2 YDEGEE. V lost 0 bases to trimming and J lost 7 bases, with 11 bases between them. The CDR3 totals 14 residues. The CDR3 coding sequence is TGTGCCAGCAGCTTGGACCTAATTAGCCAGCCCCAGCATTTT. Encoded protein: CASSLDLISQPQHF.

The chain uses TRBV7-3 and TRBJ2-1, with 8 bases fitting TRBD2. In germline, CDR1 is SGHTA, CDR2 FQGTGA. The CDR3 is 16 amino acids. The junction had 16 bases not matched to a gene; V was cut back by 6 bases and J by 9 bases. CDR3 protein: CASSSTPGTRGGEQFF. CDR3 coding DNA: TGTGCCAGCAGTTCCACCCCCGGGACTAGAGGGGGTGAGCAGTTCTTC.

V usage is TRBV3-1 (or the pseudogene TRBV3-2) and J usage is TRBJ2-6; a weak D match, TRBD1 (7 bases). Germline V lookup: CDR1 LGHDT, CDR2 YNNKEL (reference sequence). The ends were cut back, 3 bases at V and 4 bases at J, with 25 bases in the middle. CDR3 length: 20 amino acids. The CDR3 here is CASSHRGGTEPFEGANVLTF. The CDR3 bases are TGTGCCAGCAGCCACAGGGGCGGGACAGAACCCTTTGAGGGGGCCAACGTCCTGACTTTC.

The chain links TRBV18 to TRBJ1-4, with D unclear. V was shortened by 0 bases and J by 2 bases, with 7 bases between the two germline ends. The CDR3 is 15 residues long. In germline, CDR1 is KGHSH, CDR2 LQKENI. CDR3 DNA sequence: TGTGCCAGCTCACCACCTCAGAATACTAATGAAAAACTGTTTTTT. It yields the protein CASSPPQNTNEKLFF.

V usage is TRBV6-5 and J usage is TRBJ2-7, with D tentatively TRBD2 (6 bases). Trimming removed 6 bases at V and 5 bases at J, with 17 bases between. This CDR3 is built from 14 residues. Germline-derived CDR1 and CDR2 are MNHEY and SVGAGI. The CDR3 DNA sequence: TGTGCCAGCAGGGGCCGAACTAGGGAGGACGAGCAGTACTTC. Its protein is CASRGRTREDEQYF.

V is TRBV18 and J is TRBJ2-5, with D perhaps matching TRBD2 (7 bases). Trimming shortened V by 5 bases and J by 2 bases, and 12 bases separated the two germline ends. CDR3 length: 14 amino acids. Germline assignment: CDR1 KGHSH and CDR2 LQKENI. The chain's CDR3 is CASSRGGTQETQYF. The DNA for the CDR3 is TGTGCCAGCTCAAGGGGGGGGACGCAAGAGACCCAGTACTTC. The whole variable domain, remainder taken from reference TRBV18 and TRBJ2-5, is NAGVMQNPRHLVRRRGQEARLRCSPMKGHSHVYWYRQLPEEGLKFMVYLQKENIIDESGMPKERFSAEFPKEGPSILRIQQVVRGDSAAYFCASSRGGTQETQYFGPGTRLLVL.

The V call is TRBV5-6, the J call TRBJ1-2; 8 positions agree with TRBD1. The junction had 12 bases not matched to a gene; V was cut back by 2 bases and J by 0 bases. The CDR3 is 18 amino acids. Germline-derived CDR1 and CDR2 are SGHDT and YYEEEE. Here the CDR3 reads CASSLTPGTGAANYGYTF. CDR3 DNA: TGTGCCAGCAGCTTAACTCCCGGGACAGGAGCTGCTAACTATGGCTACACCTTC.